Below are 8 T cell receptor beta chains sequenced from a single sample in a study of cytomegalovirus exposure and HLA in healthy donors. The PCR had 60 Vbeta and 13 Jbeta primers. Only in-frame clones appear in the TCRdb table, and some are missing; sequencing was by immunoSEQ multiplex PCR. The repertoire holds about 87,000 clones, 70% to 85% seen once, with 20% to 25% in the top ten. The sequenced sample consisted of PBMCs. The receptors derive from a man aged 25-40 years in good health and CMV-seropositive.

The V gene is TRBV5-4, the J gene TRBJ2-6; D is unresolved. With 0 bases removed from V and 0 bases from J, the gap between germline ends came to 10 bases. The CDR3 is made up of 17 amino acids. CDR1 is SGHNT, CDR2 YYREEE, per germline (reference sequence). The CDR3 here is CASSLGQANSGANVLTF. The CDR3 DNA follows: TGTGCCAGCAGCTTGGGGCAGGCCAACTCTGGGGCCAACGTCCTGACTTTC.

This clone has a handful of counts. As DNA, the CDR3 is TGTGCCAGCAGTGATGGGGCGAACACTGAAGCTTTCTTT. This gives the protein CASSDGANTEAFF. This chain links TRBV2 with TRBJ1-1; D possibly corresponds to TRBD1 (5 bases). CDR1 is SNHLY and CDR2 is FYNNEI in the germline V gene. V lost 3 bases, J lost 1 base, and 6 bases lay in between. The CDR3 has 13 residues.

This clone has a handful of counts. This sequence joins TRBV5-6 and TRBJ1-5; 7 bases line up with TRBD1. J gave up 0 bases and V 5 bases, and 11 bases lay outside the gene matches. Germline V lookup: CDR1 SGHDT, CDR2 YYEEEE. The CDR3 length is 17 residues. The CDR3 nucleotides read TGTGCCAGCAGATACCGGGACAGAAGGTATAGCAATCAGCCCCAGCATTTT. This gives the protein CASRYRDRRYSNQPQHF.

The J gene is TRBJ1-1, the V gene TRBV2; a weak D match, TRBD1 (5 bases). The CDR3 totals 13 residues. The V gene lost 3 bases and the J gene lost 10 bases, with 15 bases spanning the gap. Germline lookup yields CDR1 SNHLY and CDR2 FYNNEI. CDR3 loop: CASSDWTTPGAFF. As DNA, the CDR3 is TGTGCCAGCAGTGATTGGACAACTCCAGGAGCTTTCTTT.

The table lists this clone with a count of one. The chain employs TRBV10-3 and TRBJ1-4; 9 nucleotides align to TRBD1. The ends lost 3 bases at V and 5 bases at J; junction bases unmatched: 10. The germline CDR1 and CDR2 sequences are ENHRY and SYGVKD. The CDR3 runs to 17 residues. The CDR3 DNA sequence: TGTGCCATCAGTGAAACAGGGGGCAGGGGGGGGAATGAAAAACTGTTTTTT. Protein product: CAISETGGRGGNEKLFF.

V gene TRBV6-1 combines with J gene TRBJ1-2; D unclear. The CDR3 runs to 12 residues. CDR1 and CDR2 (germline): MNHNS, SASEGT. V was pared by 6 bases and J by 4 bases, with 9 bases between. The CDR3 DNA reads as TGTGCCAGCAGCCCCCTTTCCTATGGCTACACCTTC. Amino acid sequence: CASSPLSYGYTF.

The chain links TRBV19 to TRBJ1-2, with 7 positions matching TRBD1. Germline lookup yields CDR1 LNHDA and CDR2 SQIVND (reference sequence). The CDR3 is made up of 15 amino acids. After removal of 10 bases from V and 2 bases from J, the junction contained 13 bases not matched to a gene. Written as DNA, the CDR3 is TGTGCCACCCAATGGGGCGGACAGGCCAACTATGGCTACACCTTC. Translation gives CATQWGGQANYGYTF.

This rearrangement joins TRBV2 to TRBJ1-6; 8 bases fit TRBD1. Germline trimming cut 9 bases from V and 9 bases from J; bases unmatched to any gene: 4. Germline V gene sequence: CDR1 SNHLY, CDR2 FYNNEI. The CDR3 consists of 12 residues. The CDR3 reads CASGQGTSPLHF. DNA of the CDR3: TGTGCCAGTGGACAGGGTACTTCACCCCTCCACTTT.